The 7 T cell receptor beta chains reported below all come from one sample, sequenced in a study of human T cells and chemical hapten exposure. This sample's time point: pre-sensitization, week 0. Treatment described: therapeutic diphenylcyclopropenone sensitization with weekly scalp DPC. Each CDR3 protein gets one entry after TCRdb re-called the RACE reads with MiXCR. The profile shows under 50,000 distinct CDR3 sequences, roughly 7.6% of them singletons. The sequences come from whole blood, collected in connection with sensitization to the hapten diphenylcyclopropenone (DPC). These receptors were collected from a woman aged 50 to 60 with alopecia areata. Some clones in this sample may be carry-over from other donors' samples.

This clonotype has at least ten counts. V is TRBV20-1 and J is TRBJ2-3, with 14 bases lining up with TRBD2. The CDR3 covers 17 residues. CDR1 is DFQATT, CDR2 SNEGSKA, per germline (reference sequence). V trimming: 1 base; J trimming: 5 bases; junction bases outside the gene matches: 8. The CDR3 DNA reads TGCAGTGCTAGAGCTCCCGGACTAGCGGGAGGCAGAGATACGCAGTATTTT. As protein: CSARAPGLAGGRDTQYF.

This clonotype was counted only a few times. The CDR3 region has the DNA TGCAGTGCTAGAGATCGGCGGATTAGCTCCTACGAGCAGTACTTC. Its protein is CSARDRRISSYEQYF. The chain is built from TRBV20-1 and TRBJ2-7, with D hard to call. From germline, CDR1 is DFQATT and CDR2 SNEGSKA (reference sequence). The V end lost 0 bases, the J end lost 0 bases, and 12 bases lay between the germline ends. The CDR3 extends over 15 amino acids.

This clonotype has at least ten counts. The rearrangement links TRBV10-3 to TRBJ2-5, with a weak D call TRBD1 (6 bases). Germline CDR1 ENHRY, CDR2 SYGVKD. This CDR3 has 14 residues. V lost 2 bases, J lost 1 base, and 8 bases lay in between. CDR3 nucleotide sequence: TGTGCCATCAGTGAGAAAGGGGGCCAAGAGACCCAGTACTTC. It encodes CAISEKGGQETQYF.

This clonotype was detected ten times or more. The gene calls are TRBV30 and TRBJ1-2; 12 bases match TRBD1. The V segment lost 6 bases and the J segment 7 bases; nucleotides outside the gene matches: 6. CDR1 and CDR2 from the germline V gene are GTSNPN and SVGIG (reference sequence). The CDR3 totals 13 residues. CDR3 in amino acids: CACQGQGAFGYTF. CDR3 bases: TGTGCCTGTCAGGGACAGGGGGCTTTTGGCTACACCTTC.

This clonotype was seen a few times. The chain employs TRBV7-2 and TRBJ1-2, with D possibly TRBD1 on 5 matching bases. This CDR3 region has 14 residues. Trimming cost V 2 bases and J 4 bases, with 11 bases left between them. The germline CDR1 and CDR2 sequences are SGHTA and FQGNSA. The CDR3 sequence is CASSLRTSGYGYTF. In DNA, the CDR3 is TGTGCCAGCAGCTTAAGGACAAGCGGCTATGGCTACACCTTC.

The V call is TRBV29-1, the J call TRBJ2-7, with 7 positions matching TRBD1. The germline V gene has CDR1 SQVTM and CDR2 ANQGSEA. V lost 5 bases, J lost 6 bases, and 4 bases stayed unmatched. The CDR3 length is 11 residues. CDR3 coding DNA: TGCAGCGTTAATTCAGGGGGCGAGCAGTACTTC. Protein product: CSVNSGGEQYF.

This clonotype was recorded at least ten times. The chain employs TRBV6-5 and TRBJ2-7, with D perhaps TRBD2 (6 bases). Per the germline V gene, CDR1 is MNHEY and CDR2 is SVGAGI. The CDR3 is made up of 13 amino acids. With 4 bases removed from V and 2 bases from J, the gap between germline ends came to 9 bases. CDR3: CASSFGSPYEQYF. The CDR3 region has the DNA TGTGCCAGCAGTTTCGGGAGCCCCTACGAGCAGTACTTC.